This TCR beta chain emerged from a study of shared clonotypes between healthy human individuals. In the study overall: There were three CD4 naive, three CD4 memory, two CD8 naive and one CD8 memory plates per donor. Findings and caveats of the study: Sequencing of the sorted subsets was shown by rarefaction to be incomplete despite large depth.

The material for each subset, its genomic DNA, was split evenly across several immunoSEQ plates. Libraries were prepared by immunoSEQ multiplex PCR; TCRdb keeps only in-frame clonotypes and omits some of them. This sample has millions of clones, with approximately 90% found just once. This clone was seen just once. Its antigen is currently unknown. This CDR3 spans 15 amino acids. J gave up 2 bases and V 3 bases, and 7 bases lay outside the gene matches. Germline loops: CDR1 LNHDA, CDR2 SQIVND (reference sequence). The material sequenced was naive CD4+ T cells sorted from blood. Subset: CD45RA+ positively selected. This receptor was identified in a man aged 18 to 29 in good health. The chain is built from TRBV19 and TRBJ2-7, with 7 bases matching TRBD2. As DNA, the CDR3 is TGTGCCAGTAGTATCCGTTCTAGCGGCGCCTACGAGCAGTACTTC. This encodes CASSIRSSGAYEQYF.